The 28 T cell receptor beta chains below were found in one sample sequenced in a study of CD8 T cells in ankylosing spondylitis. Each CDR3 protein is one row after TCRdb ran MiXCR on the 5' RACE reads. The profile shows roughly 130,000 distinct CDR3 sequences, roughly an eighth of them singletons. The sequenced sample was blood, either unsorted or a sorted T cell fraction (not recorded which). Source of these receptors: a female donor with ankylosing spondylitis or in good health (not recorded which).

This clonotype was recorded many times. The chain has TRBV7-9 and TRBJ1-1; possible D gene TRBD1, 5 bases. CDR3 length: 14 residues. CDR1 and CDR2 (germline): SEHNR, FQNEAQ (reference sequence). Between the trimmed V and J ends, which lost 3 bases and 7 bases, there was a span of 15 bases. CDR3 DNA sequence: TGTGCCAGCAGCTTTAGCGGGACGTCCCATGAAGCTTTCTTT. The encoded protein is CASSFSGTSHEAFF.

The chain employs TRBV11-2 and TRBJ2-1; 7 nucleotides match TRBD1. This CDR3 has 15 amino acids. Germline V lookup: CDR1 SGHAT, CDR2 FQNNGV. Trimming at V came to 1 base and at J to 5 bases, leaving 5 bases not matched to a gene. CDR3 amino acids: CASSLVRTGHNEQFF. In nucleotides, the CDR3 is TGTGCCAGCAGCTTAGTACGGACAGGCCACAATGAGCAGTTCTTC.

This clonotype was seen many times. The chain is built from TRBV12-3 or TRBV12-4 and TRBJ1-3, with TRBD1 identical over 7 bases. J was trimmed by 14 bases and V by 4 bases; bases with no gene match: 8. This CDR3 contains 12 residues. CDR3 sequence (DNA): TGTGCCAGCAGTTCTACAGGGGCTTTTCTATATTTT. Translated, it gives CASSSTGAFLYF.

There are a few counts of this clonotype. The rearrangement joins TRBV10-3 to TRBJ2-1, with 12 nucleotides matching TRBD1. The V gene end was trimmed by 10 bases and the J gene end by 13 bases; junction bases not matched to a gene: 11. Germline V gene data show CDR1 as ENHRY and CDR2 as SYGVKD. The CDR3 is made up of 13 amino acids. Here the CDR3 reads CATGQGAQKGQFF. The CDR3 DNA is TGTGCCACGGGACAGGGGGCTCAGAAAGGTCAGTTCTTC.

This clonotype appeared a few times. The chain carries TRBV7-9 and TRBJ1-6, with TRBD1 matching over 10 bases. The V and J ends lost 2 bases and 7 bases, in that order; junction bases with no gene match: 2. The CDR3 has 15 residues. Germline loops: CDR1 SEHNR, CDR2 FQNEAQ (reference sequence). The CDR3 coding sequence is TGTGCCAGCAGCTTAACGGGACAGGGGAATTCACCCCTCCACTTT. It encodes CASSLTGQGNSPLHF.

Only a few counts were recorded for this clonotype. The rearrangement joins TRBV2 to TRBJ1-2, with TRBD1 identical over 7 bases. There are 15 residues in the CDR3. Germline CDR1 SNHLY, CDR2 FYNNEI. The V segment lost 0 bases and the J segment 4 bases; nucleotides outside the gene matches: 5. The CDR3 DNA follows: TGTGCCAGCAGTGAAGCGGGACAGCCCCTCTATGGCTACACCTTC. Translated, it gives CASSEAGQPLYGYTF.

The rearrangement links TRBV14 to TRBJ2-1, with 8 bases aligning to TRBD1. The V segment lost 3 bases and the J segment 7 bases; nucleotides outside the gene matches: 5. CDR1 is SGHDN and CDR2 is FVKESK in the germline V gene. The CDR3 runs 14 residues. CDR3 residues: CASSQRQGWNEQFF. CDR3 in DNA: TGTGCCAGCAGCCAGCGACAGGGGTGGAATGAGCAGTTCTTC.

The J gene is TRBJ2-4, the V gene TRBV20-1; TRBD2 matches 8 bases. Germline V lookup: CDR1 DFQATT, CDR2 SNEGSKA (reference sequence). J lost 2 bases, V lost 6 bases, and 9 bases had no gene match. CDR3 length equals 15 residues. CDR3 loop: CSATPGGGTKNIQYF. The CDR3 region has the DNA TGCAGTGCCACCCCGGGAGGGGGGACCAAAAACATTCAGTACTTC.

This clonotype was counted ten times or more. V and J are TRBV7-9 and TRBJ2-5, with D possibly TRBD1 on 5 matching bases. CDR3 length equals 14 residues. V dropped 6 bases and J dropped 2 bases, with 13 bases sitting between them. Per germline, CDR1 SEHNR and CDR2 FQNEAQ (reference sequence). CDR3 sequence reads: CASSLTAGQETQYF. CDR3 bases: TGTGCCAGCAGTTTGACAGCCGGGCAAGAGACCCAGTACTTC.

This clonotype came up many times. The V call is TRBV6-1, the J call TRBJ2-7; D ambiguous. V lost 5 bases and J lost 7, with 9 bases in between. Germline CDR1 MNHNS, CDR2 SASEGT. The CDR3 extends over 11 amino acids. The CDR3 nucleotides are TGTGCCAGCAGTTTGGGCGGAGAGCAGTACTTC. This sequence encodes CASSLGGEQYF.

This clonotype has more than one count but fewer than ten. The J gene is TRBJ2-7, the V gene TRBV28; 7 positions agree with TRBD1. Germline V CDR1 and CDR2: MDHEN, SYDVKM. With V trimmed by 8 bases and J by 3 bases, 13 bases remained unmatched. The CDR3 is made up of 15 amino acids. This chain's CDR3 is CASRFRDSSYYEQYF. The DNA for the CDR3 is TGTGCCAGCCGATTCCGGGACAGTTCATACTACGAGCAGTACTTC.

This clonotype showed up many times. V and J are TRBV20-1 and TRBJ1-5, with unresolved D. Germline V gene data show CDR1 as DFQATT and CDR2 as SNEGSKA (reference sequence). V was clipped by 7 bases and J by 4 bases, with 11 bases between them. The CDR3 has 12 residues. CDR3 in amino acids: CSGAGENQPQHF. As DNA, the CDR3 is TGCAGTGGGGCAGGAGAGAATCAGCCCCAGCATTTT.

This clonotype was counted many times. The genes are TRBV20-1 and TRBJ2-1; TRBD2 matches at 10 bases. Germline V gene data show CDR1 as DFQATT and CDR2 as SNEGSKA (reference sequence). V was clipped by 2 bases and J by 6 bases; unmatched bases: 1. This CDR3 has 13 residues. The DNA for the CDR3 is TGCAGTGCTAGAAGCGGGGGGGTCAATGAGCAGTTCTTC. The encoded protein is CSARSGGVNEQFF.

This clonotype was observed a handful of times. The rearrangement joins TRBV9 to TRBJ2-2; D gene unclear. The CDR3 sequence is 14 residues long. V lost 4 bases and J lost 7, with 14 bases in between. CDR1 SGDLS and CDR2 YYNGEE come from the germline V gene. Here the CDR3 DNA reads TGTGCCAGCAGCCCTATTTCCGCCGGCGGGGAGCTGTTTTTT. This sequence encodes CASSPISAGGELFF.

By share of the sample, this clonotype is medium-sized (0.01 to 0.1%). The chain has TRBV5-1 and TRBJ2-7; D unclear. Per the germline V gene, CDR1 is SGHRS and CDR2 is YFSETQ. The CDR3 sequence is 11 residues long. V shed 4 bases and J shed 2 bases, with 4 bases lying between them. The CDR3 bases are TGCGCCAGCAGCGACACCTACGAGCAGTACTTC. Translating gives CASSDTYEQYF. The entire variable domain, with the rest obtained from reference TRBV5-1 and TRBJ2-7, is as follows: KAGVTQTPRYLIKTRGQQVTLSCSPISGHRSVSWYQQTPGQGLQFLFEYFSETQRNKGNFPGRFSGRQFSNSRSEMNVSTLELGDSALYLCASSDTYEQYFGPGTRLTVT.

The rearrangement links TRBV28 to TRBJ2-1; unclear D gene. This CDR3 is 13 amino acids long. The ends were cut back, 6 bases at V and 6 bases at J, with 12 bases in the middle. Germline V gives CDR1 MDHEN, CDR2 SYDVKM. CDR3 residues: CASSRFTINEQFF. The CDR3 DNA is TGTGCCAGCAGCCGCTTCACGATCAATGAGCAGTTCTTC.

This clonotype has a count of ten or more. The V call is TRBV6-1, the J call TRBJ1-1, with D maybe TRBD1 (6 bases). This CDR3 is 15 amino acids long. Between the trimmed V and J ends, which lost 6 bases and 1 base, there was a span of 15 bases. The germline V gene encodes CDR1 MNHNS and CDR2 SASEGT. Here the CDR3 DNA reads TGTGCCAGCAGAGACAATGGGGGCAGGAACACTGAAGCTTTCTTT. Protein product: CASRDNGGRNTEAFF.

This chain connects TRBV7-2 to TRBJ2-3; 14 nucleotides line up with TRBD2. The CDR3 contains 15 residues. With V trimmed by 5 bases and J by 9 bases, 7 bases remained unmatched. The V gene's germline CDR1 is SGHTA and CDR2 FQGNSA. The CDR3: CASSQGLAGGGTQYF. In DNA, the CDR3 is TGTGCCAGCAGCCAAGGACTAGCGGGGGGAGGCACGCAGTATTTT.

This clonotype has just a few counts. The chain uses TRBV18 and TRBJ1-1; 7 bases agree with TRBD1. Unmatched junction bases numbered 5, after V lost 4 bases and J lost 3 bases. The germline V gene encodes CDR1 KGHSH and CDR2 LQKENI. The CDR3 is 14 amino acids. In DNA form, the CDR3 reads TGTGCCAGCTCACTCGACAGGGCCGACACTGAAGCTTTCTTT. This codes for CASSLDRADTEAFF.

This clonotype was seen ten or more times. The chain is built from TRBV7-3 and TRBJ1-1; tentative D call: TRBD1 (6 bases). This CDR3 contains 16 residues. Trimming left V 2 bases short and J 2 bases short, with 15 bases between. Germline assignment: CDR1 SGHTA and CDR2 FQGTGA. CDR3 DNA sequence: TGTGCCAGCAGCTTATTCGCCCGGGGGCTTAACACTGAAGCTTTCTTT. This translates into CASSLFARGLNTEAFF.

This clonotype was observed at least ten times. The chain recombines TRBV28 with TRBJ2-1, with 8 nucleotides matching TRBD1. V lost 8 bases, J lost 5 bases, and 14 bases stayed unmatched. CDR3 size: 16 residues. Looked up from germline, CDR1 is MDHEN and CDR2 is SYDVKM. The CDR3 DNA sequence: TGTGCCAGCGGACGCCCCGACAGGGGATCCGACAATGAGCAGTTCTTC. It yields the protein CASGRPDRGSDNEQFF.

This clonotype was seen a few times. The chain is built from TRBV7-2 and TRBJ2-1; D is undetermined. CDR1 and CDR2 (germline): SGHTA, FQGNSA. Trimming left V 5 bases short and J 5 bases short, with 1 base between. This CDR3 region has 10 residues. CDR3 protein: CASSHNEQFF. CDR3 nucleotide sequence: TGTGCCAGCAGCCACAATGAGCAGTTCTTC.

This chain uses TRBV2 with TRBJ2-3, with D perhaps TRBD2 (6 bases). CDR1 is SNHLY, CDR2 FYNNEI, per germline. The CDR3 extends over 14 amino acids. Trimming cost V 7 bases and J 1 base, with 12 bases left between them. CDR3 DNA sequence: TGTGCCAGCACGCTGACGGGGGGCACAGATACGCAGTATTTT. As protein: CASTLTGGTDTQYF.

In this sample, this clonotype turned up a few times. The V gene is TRBV20-1, the J gene TRBJ1-1; D might be TRBD1 (5 bases). Trimming took 4 bases from V and 11 from J, leaving 20 bases between them. The CDR3 totals 13 residues. CDR1 is DFQATT and CDR2 is SNEGSKA in the germline V gene (reference sequence). Written as DNA, the CDR3 is TGCAGTGCTACCGCAGGGAACTCAGATTGGGCTTTCTTT. This gives the protein CSATAGNSDWAFF.

The V and J genes are TRBV5-1 and TRBJ1-1; 9 nucleotides line up with TRBD1. V lost 2 bases and J lost 7; bases outside the gene matches: 9. Per germline, CDR1 SGHRS and CDR2 YFSETQ. The CDR3 is made up of 15 amino acids. As DNA, the CDR3 is TGCGCCAGCAGCTTACAGGGGGCGGACCAGGGTGAAGCTTTCTTT. It yields the protein CASSLQGADQGEAFF.

This clonotype has more than one count but fewer than ten. The chain combines TRBV7-8 with TRBJ2-2, with TRBD2 matching 8 bases. The germline gives CDR1 SGHVS, CDR2 FQNEAQ. The junction had 10 bases not matched to a gene; V was cut back by 8 bases and J by 8 bases. The CDR3 has 14 residues. CDR3 protein: CASSPGLVPGELFF. The DNA of the CDR3 is TGTGCCAGCTCGCCGGGACTAGTGCCGGGGGAGCTGTTTTTT.

This clonotype was counted a few times. The chain links TRBV6-5 to TRBJ2-2, with 8 bases identical to TRBD1. This CDR3 has 14 residues. CDR1 is MNHEY, CDR2 SVGAGI, per germline. V dropped 2 bases and J dropped 6; count of bases not matched to a gene: 2. As DNA, the CDR3 is TGTGCCAGCAGTTACGGGACAGGCGCCGGGGAGCTGTTTTTT. Protein: CASSYGTGAGELFF.

This clonotype was seen many times. This chain uses TRBV10-3 with TRBJ2-3; D is possibly TRBD2 (6 bases). Germline V gene lookup returns CDR1 ENHRY and CDR2 SYGVKD. This CDR3 contains 16 residues. The germline V and J ends were trimmed by 4 bases and 6 bases, with 20 bases remaining between them. CDR3 sequence reads: CAISVPGFSAGDTQYF. The CDR3 DNA sequence: TGTGCCATCAGTGTGCCAGGCTTCAGCGCGGGGGATACGCAGTATTTT.